The 22 T cell receptor beta chains listed next were all sequenced from one sample in a study of CD8+CD57+ T cells in acquired aplastic anemia. Genomic DNA templated the TCR beta VDJ and CDR3 profiling. In TCRdb, the reads were re-called with MiXCR into one record per CDR3 protein. Of roughly 120,000 distinct CDR3 sequences listed, under 65% were seen once; the top ten hold roughly 28%. Patients picked for sequencing had shown CD8+CD57+ cell expansion detected by flow cytometry. Sequencing was done on a sample of sorted CD4+, CD8+, or CD8+CD57+ T cells (not recorded which) from PBMCs. The receptors derive from a human donor with aplastic anemia.

The rearrangement uses TRBV24-1 and TRBJ1-1; D ambiguous. The CDR3 contains 13 residues. Germline V gene lookup returns CDR1 KGHDR and CDR2 SFDVKD. V gave up 6 bases and J gave up 4 bases, with 11 bases separating them. This chain's CDR3 is CATSFGLGTEAFF. CDR3 bases: TGTGCCACCAGTTTTGGTCTGGGCACTGAAGCTTTCTTT.

V usage is TRBV7-3 and J usage is TRBJ2-5; 9 nucleotides agree with TRBD2. The J call may not be correct, given that the DNA end is closer to TRBJ2-1. CDR1 SGHTA and CDR2 FQGTGA come from the germline V gene. The CDR3 covers 15 residues. The chain's CDR3 is CASSRGLAKNNEQFF. The CDR3 DNA reads as TGTGCCAGCAGCCGAGGACTAGCGAAAAACAATGAGCAGTTCTTC.

In its sample, this clonotype was seen many times. J is TRBJ2-3 and V is TRBV5-1; 10 bases map to TRBD2. The junction had 2 bases not matched to a gene; V was cut back by 0 bases and J by 1 base. There are 16 residues in the CDR3. Germline CDR1 is SGHRS and CDR2 is YFSETQ. In DNA form, the CDR3 reads TGCGCCAGCAGCTTGGATGGGACTAGCGGCACAGATACGCAGTATTTT. It is translated as CASSLDGTSGTDTQYF.

This clonotype was observed a few times. The J gene is TRBJ2-7, the V gene TRBV24-1; TRBD1 might be the D (5 bases). CDR3 length equals 14 residues. In germline, CDR1 is KGHDR, CDR2 SFDVKD. V lost 10 bases and J 4 bases, leaving 19 bases between the germline ends. CDR3: CATPRTHIGYEQYF. In DNA form, the CDR3 reads TGTGCCACTCCTCGGACACACATAGGGTACGAGCAGTACTTC.

This sequence joins TRBV25-1 and TRBJ1-1; D call uncertain. V was pared by 3 bases and J by 5 bases, with 13 bases between. Germline CDR1 is MGHDK and CDR2 is SYGVNS. This CDR3 has 14 amino acids. This CDR3 reads CASSDPAGPTEAFF. As DNA, the CDR3 is TGTGCCAGCAGTGATCCCGCAGGACCTACTGAAGCTTTCTTT.

The chain has TRBV10-3 and TRBJ2-7; 9 bases are shared with TRBD1. Germline CDR1 is ENHRY and CDR2 is SYGVKD. CDR3 length: 13 amino acids. Germline trimming cut 2 bases from V and 4 bases from J; bases unmatched to any gene: 0. The CDR3 is CAISEDRGYEQYF. The CDR3 DNA follows: TGTGCCATCAGTGAGGACAGGGGGTACGAGCAGTACTTC.

This clonotype was detected many times. This chain uses TRBV6-5 with TRBJ2-1, with D perhaps matching TRBD2 (6 bases). CDR3 length equals 15 residues. Germline CDR1 MNHEY, CDR2 SVGAGI. V lost 0 bases to trimming and J lost 8 bases, with 14 bases between them. This chain's CDR3 is CASSYSVGGRDEQFF. Here the CDR3 DNA reads TGTGCCAGCAGTTACTCGGTGGGAGGACGCGATGAGCAGTTCTTC.

CDR3 loop: CASGTRGRTTTLSGNTIYF. The CDR3, as DNA: TGTGCCAGCGGTACGAGAGGCAGGACGACCACTCTCTCTGGAAACACCATATATTTT. The J gene is TRBJ1-3, the V gene TRBV9, with unresolved D. V was cut by 7 bases and J by 0 bases, with 26 bases left in between. CDR3 length: 19 residues. Per the germline V gene, CDR1 is SGDLS and CDR2 is YYNGEE.

The CDR3 spells CASSPRDRGIDEQYF. Here the CDR3 DNA reads TGTGCCAGCAGCCCACGGGACAGAGGGATAGATGAGCAGTACTTC. The chain combines TRBV7-9 with TRBJ2-7, with 7 bases aligning to TRBD1. Germline CDR1 reads SEHNR; CDR2 reads FQNEAQ (reference sequence). The CDR3 has 15 residues. With 5 bases clipped from V and 7 bases from J, the junction kept 14 bases outside the gene matches.

The table lists this clonotype with a count of one. This chain links TRBV19 with TRBJ1-5, with D uncertain. This CDR3 is 14 amino acids long. The V end was cut by 3 bases, the J end by 6 bases, with 12 bases between. Germline V gene sequence: CDR1 LNHDA, CDR2 SQIVND (reference sequence). In nucleotides, the CDR3 is TGTGCCAGTAGTATCCCCATATCGGGTCAGCCCCAGCATTTT. Its protein is CASSIPISGQPQHF.

This chain joins TRBV24-1 and TRBJ2-3; D unresolved. Germline V lookup: CDR1 KGHDR, CDR2 SFDVKD. The CDR3 totals 16 residues. V lost 7 bases and J 4 bases, leaving 20 bases between the germline ends. CDR3 in amino acids: CATRAAVGWTADTQYF. The CDR3 bases are TGTGCCACCAGAGCCGCGGTAGGTTGGACCGCAGATACGCAGTATTTT.

The rearrangement links TRBV29-1 to TRBJ2-1; a possible D gene is TRBD1 (6 bases). CDR3 size: 11 residues. V lost 8 bases, J lost 2 bases, and 7 bases lay in between. CDR1 and CDR2 (germline): SQVTM, ANQGSEA. The CDR3 DNA follows: TGCAGCCAGGGGACCTACAATGAGCAGTTCTTC. This translates into CSQGTYNEQFF.

This clonotype was detected only a few times. The V call is TRBV6-1, the J call TRBJ2-5; TRBD2 aligns across 12 bases. CDR3 length equals 15 residues. Trimming cost V 6 bases and J 2 bases; bases outside gene matches: 4. Germline V gene lookup returns CDR1 MNHNS and CDR2 SASEGT. Written as DNA, the CDR3 is TGTGCCAGCAGCTGGACTAGCGGGGCGCAAGAGACCCAGTACTTC. Translation gives CASSWTSGAQETQYF.

This clonotype has a handful of counts. This chain joins TRBV2 and TRBJ1-1; D not certain. The V gene lost 2 bases and the J gene lost 7 bases, with 14 bases spanning the gap. This CDR3 has 14 residues. Germline values: CDR1 SNHLY, CDR2 FYNNEI. The CDR3 reads CASSERSTRREAFF. CDR3 nucleotides: TGTGCCAGCAGTGAACGCAGCACCAGGCGTGAAGCTTTCTTT.

The chain links TRBV7-9 to TRBJ2-7, with 8 bases lining up with TRBD1. There are 13 residues in the CDR3. Germline V gene lookup returns CDR1 SEHNR and CDR2 FQNEAQ (reference sequence). The V segment lost 4 bases and the J segment 5 bases; nucleotides outside the gene matches: 4. This chain's CDR3 is CASSSDRVHEQYF. The CDR3 nucleotides are TGTGCCAGCAGCTCGGACAGGGTCCACGAGCAGTACTTC. Together with reference TRBV7-9 and TRBJ2-7, the CDR3 gives the full variable domain: DTGVSQNPRHKITKRGQNVTFRCDPISEHNRLYWYRQTLGQGPEFLTYFQNEAQLEKSRLLSDRFSAERPKGSFSTLEIQRTEQGDSAMYLCASSSDRVHEQYFGPGTRLTVT.

This chain uses TRBV6-7 with TRBJ2-5; 7 bases map to TRBD1. TRBV6-7 is designated an ORF whose function remains uncertain. V shed 6 bases, J shed 4 bases, and the junction held 14 bases outside the gene matches. This CDR3 has 16 residues. For the CDR3, the DNA is TGTGCCAGCAGACCCAATAGGGGGCAGGGAATAGAGACCCAGTACTTC. Its protein is CASRPNRGQGIETQYF.

The chain has TRBV24-1 and TRBJ2-5; possibly TRBD1 or TRBD2 for D (7 bases each). The CDR3 runs to 16 residues. Germline V CDR1 and CDR2: KGHDR, SFDVKD. Trimming took off 9 bases at V and 5 bases at J, with 24 bases between the two ends. The DNA of the CDR3 is TGTGCCACCTCGGAGGGGGCAGGGAGGGAGAGGGAGACCCAGTACTTC. It yields the protein CATSEGAGRERETQYF.

The gene calls are TRBV29-1 and TRBJ1-2, with 9 bases fitting TRBD1. The CDR3 covers 17 residues. The germline CDR1 and CDR2 sequences are SQVTM and ANQGSEA. The V segment lost 6 bases and the J segment 2 bases; nucleotides outside the gene matches: 16. The CDR3 here is CSVYDSGQGFSNYGYTF. The CDR3 DNA reads TGCAGCGTATACGACTCGGGACAGGGCTTTTCAAACTATGGCTACACCTTC.

This clonotype was detected only a few times. V usage is TRBV2 and J usage is TRBJ2-2; perhaps TRBD2 as D (5 bases). CDR1 is SNHLY and CDR2 is FYNNEI in the germline V gene. Trimming took off 7 bases at V and 3 bases at J, with 12 bases between the two ends. CDR3 length equals 14 residues. CDR3 amino acids: CASTSMRDTGELFF. The CDR3 DNA reads TGTGCCAGCACCTCAATGCGGGACACCGGGGAGCTGTTTTTT.

A word on this clonotype: An end of the junction differs from the germline gene, which may be a read error. V gene TRBV7-8 combines with J gene TRBJ1-2; D possibly corresponds to TRBD1 (6 bases). Germline V CDR1 and CDR2: SGHVS, FQNEAQ. The CDR3 covers 14 residues. The CDR3 DNA reads as TGTGCCAGCAGCTTAGTGGGGGGGGCAGCTGGCCACACCTTC. Protein sequence: CASSLVGGAAGHTF.

This clonotype has a count of ten or more. The gene calls are TRBV6-5 and TRBJ2-1; D ambiguous. CDR1 MNHEY and CDR2 SVGAGI come from the germline V gene. The ends were cut back, 1 base at V and 0 bases at J, with 10 bases in the middle. The CDR3 covers 16 residues. CDR3 amino acids: CASSYYVSSSYNEQFF. The CDR3 nucleotides are TGTGCCAGCAGTTACTACGTTTCGAGCTCCTACAATGAGCAGTTCTTC.

To note about this clonotype: Sequence at one end of the junction differs from germline and may be a read error. This chain joins TRBV14 and TRBJ1-4; D remains ambiguous. Germline V lookup: CDR1 SGHDN, CDR2 FVKESK. The CDR3 has 8 amino acids. Written as DNA, the CDR3 is TGTGCCAGCAGCCAAGGCGTCTTT. It codes for CASSQGVF.